This T cell receptor (beta chain) is from a study of blood T cell repertoires in COVID-19. About the study: T cells, B-cell-depleted T cells, or PBMCs supplied cDNA or gDNA.

Produced via immunoSEQ multiplex PCR; TCRdb's table is partial and in-frame only. The sample contains just over 90,000 clones, 75% to 90% of which appear only once. Germline V gene data show CDR1 as MNHEY and CDR2 as SVGAGI. The CDR3 has 15 amino acids. With 4 bases clipped from V and 7 bases from J, the junction kept 6 bases outside the gene matches. This clonotype originated in a human donor with active COVID-19. The donor label of this sample is uncertain. The chain carries TRBV6-5 and TRBJ1-6; 8 nucleotides agree with TRBD1. Source material: peripheral blood. CDR3 sequence: CASSFMTGVNSPLHF. The CDR3 bases are TGTGCCAGCAGTTTTATGACAGGGGTCAATTCACCCCTCCACTTT.